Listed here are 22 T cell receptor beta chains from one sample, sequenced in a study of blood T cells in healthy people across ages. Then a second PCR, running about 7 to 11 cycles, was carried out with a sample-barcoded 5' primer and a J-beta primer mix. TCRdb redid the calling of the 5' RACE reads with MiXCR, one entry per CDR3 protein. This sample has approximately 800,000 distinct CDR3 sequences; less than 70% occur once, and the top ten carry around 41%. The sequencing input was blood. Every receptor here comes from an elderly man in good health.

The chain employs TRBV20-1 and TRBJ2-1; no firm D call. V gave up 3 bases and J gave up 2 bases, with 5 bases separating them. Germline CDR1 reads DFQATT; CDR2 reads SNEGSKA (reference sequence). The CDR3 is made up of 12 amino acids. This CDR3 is CSARRPYNEQFF. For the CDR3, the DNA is TGCAGTGCTAGGCGACCCTACAATGAGCAGTTCTTC.

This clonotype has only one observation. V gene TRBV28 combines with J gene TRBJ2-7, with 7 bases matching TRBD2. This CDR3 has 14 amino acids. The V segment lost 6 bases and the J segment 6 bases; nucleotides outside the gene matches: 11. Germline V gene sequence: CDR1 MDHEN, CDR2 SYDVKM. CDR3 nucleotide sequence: TGTGCCAGCAGACGTACCGGGACTAATCGCGAGCAGTACTTC. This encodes CASRRTGTNREQYF.

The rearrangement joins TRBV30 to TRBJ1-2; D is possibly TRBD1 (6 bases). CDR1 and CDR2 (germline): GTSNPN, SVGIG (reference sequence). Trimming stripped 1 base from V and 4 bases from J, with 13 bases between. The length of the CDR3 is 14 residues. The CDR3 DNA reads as TGTGCCTGGAGTGCTCCCGGGGGCTCCTATGGCTACACCTTC. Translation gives CAWSAPGGSYGYTF.

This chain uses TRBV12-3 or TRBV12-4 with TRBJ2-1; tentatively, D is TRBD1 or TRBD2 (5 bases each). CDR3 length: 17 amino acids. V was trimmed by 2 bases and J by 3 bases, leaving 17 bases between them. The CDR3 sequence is CASSLFGARPGYNEQFF. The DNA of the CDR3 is TGTGCCAGCAGTTTATTCGGGGCCCGGCCTGGCTACAATGAGCAGTTCTTC.

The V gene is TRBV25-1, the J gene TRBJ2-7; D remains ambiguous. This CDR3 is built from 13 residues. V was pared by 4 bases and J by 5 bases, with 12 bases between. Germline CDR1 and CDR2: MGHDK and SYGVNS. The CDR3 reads CASSAHGFHEQYF. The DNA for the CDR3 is TGTGCCAGCAGTGCCCATGGGTTCCACGAGCAGTACTTC.

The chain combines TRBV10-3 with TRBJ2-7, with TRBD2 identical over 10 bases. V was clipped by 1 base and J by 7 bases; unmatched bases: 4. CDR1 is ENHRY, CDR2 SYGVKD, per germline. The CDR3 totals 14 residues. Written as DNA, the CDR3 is TGTGCCATCAGTGAGTTAGCGGGAGGAGGAGAGCAGTACTTC. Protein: CAISELAGGGEQYF.

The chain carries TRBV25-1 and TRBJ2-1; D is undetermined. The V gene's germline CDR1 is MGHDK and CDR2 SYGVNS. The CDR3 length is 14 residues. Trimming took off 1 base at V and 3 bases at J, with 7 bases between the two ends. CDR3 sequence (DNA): TGTGCCAGCAGTGAATCTCAAGTCTACAATGAGCAGTTCTTC. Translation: CASSESQVYNEQFF.

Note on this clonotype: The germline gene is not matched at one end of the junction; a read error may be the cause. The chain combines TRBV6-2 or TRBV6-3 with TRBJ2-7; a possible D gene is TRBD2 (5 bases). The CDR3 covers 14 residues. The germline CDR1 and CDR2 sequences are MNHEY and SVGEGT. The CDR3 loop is CASSDSTGFGEQYF. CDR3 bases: TGTGCCAGCAGTGACTCGACGGGGTTTGGGGAGCAGTACTTC.

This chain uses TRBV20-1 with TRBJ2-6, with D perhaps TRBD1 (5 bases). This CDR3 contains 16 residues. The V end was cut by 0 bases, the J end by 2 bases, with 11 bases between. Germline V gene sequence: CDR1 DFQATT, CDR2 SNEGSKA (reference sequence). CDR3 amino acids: CSARDWAGTGANVLTF. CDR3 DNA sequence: TGCAGTGCTAGAGATTGGGCAGGGACTGGGGCCAACGTCCTGACTTTC.

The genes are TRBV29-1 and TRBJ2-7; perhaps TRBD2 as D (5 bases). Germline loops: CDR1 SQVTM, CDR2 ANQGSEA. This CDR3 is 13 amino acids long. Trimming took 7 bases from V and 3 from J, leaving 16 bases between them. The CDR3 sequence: CSGQRAEHYEQYF. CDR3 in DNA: TGCAGCGGCCAACGAGCGGAGCACTACGAGCAGTACTTC.

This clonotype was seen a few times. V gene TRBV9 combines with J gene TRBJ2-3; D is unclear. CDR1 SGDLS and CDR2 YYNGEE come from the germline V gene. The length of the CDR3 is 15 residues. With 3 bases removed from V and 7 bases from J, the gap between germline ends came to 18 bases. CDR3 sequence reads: CASSDDTTSMNTQYF. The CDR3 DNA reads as TGTGCCAGCAGCGACGACACAACAAGTATGAATACGCAGTATTTT.

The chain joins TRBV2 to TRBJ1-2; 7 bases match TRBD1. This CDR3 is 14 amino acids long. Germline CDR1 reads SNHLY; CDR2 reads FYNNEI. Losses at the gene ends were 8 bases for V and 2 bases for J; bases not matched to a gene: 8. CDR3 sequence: CASDDRANNYGYTF. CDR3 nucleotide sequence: TGTGCCAGCGACGACAGGGCCAACAACTATGGCTACACCTTC.

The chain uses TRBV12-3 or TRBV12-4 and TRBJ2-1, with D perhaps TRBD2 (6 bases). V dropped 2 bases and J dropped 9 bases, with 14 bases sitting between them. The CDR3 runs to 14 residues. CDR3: CASSLIFMGGEQFF. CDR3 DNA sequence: TGTGCCAGCAGTTTAATCTTTATGGGGGGTGAGCAGTTCTTC.

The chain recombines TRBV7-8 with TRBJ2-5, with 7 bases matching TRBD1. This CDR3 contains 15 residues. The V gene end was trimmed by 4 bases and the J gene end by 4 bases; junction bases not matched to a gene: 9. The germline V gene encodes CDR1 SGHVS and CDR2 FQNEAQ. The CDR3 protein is CASSSSGTVAETQYF. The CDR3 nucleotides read TGTGCCAGCAGCTCCTCCGGGACAGTTGCAGAGACCCAGTACTTC.

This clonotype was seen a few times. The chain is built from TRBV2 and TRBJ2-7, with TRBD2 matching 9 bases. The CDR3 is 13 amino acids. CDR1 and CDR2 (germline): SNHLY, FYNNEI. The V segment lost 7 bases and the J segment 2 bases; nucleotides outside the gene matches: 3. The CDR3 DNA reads TGTGCCAGCATAGCGGGAGAGGCCTACGAGCAGTACTTC. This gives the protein CASIAGEAYEQYF.

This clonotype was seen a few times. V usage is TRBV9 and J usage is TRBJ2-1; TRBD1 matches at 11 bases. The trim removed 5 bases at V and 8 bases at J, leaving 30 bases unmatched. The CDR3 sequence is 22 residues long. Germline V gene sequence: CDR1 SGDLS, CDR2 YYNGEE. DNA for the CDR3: TGTGCCAGCAGTGAACCCCGGGACAGGGGGTCTACGCCTAGCTCGCGACGGGATGAGCAGTTCTTC. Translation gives CASSEPRDRGSTPSSRRDEQFF.

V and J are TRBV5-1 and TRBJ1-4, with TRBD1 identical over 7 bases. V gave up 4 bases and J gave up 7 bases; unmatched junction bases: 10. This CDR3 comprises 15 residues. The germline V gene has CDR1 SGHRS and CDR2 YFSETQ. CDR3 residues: CASSLSSQGGEKLFF. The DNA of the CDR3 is TGCGCCAGCAGCCTCTCAAGCCAGGGGGGTGAAAAACTGTTTTTT.

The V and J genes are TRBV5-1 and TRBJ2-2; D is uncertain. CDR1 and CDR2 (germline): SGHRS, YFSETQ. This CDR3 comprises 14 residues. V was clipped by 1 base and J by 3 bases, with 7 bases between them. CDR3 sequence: CASSLQSDTGELFF. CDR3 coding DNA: TGCGCCAGCAGCTTGCAGAGCGACACCGGGGAGCTGTTTTTT.

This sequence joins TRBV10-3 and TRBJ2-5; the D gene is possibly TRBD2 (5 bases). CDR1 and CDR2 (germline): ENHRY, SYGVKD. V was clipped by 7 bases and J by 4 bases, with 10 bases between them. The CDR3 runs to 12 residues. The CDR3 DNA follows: TGTGCCATCAAAGGAGGCTCAGAGACCCAGTACTTC. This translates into CAIKGGSETQYF.

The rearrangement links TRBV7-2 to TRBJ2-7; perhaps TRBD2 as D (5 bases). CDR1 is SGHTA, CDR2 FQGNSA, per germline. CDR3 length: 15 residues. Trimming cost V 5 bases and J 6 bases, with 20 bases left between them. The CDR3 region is CASSRGPGKDGEQYF. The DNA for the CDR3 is TGTGCCAGCAGCCGGGGTCCGGGAAAAGACGGCGAGCAGTACTTC.

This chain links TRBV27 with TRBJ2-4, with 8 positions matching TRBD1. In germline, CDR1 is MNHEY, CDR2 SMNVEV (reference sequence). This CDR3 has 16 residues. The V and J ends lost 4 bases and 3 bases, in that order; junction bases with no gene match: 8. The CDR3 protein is CASSSPGGLGKNIQYF. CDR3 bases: TGTGCCAGCAGTTCCCCAGGGGGCTTGGGCAAAAACATTCAGTACTTC.

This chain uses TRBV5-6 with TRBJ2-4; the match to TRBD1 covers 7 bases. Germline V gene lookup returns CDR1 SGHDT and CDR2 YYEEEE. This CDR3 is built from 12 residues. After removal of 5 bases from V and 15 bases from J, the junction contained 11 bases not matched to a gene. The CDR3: CASSRRGGFRYF. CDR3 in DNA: TGTGCCAGCAGTCGCAGAGGGGGCTTCAGGTACTTC.